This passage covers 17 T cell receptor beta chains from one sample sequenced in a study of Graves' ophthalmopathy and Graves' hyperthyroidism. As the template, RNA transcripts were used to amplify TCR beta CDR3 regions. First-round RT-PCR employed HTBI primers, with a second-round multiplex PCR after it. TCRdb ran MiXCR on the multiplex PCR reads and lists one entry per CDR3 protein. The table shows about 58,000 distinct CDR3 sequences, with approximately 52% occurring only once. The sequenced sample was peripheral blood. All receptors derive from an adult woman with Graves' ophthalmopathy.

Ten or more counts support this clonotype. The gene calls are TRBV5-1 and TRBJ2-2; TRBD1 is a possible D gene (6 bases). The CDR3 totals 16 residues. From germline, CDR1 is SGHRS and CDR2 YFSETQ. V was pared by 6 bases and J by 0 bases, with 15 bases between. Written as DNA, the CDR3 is TGCGCCAGCAACCCCGGGACAAATGCGAACACCGGGGAGCTGTTTTTT. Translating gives CASNPGTNANTGELFF.

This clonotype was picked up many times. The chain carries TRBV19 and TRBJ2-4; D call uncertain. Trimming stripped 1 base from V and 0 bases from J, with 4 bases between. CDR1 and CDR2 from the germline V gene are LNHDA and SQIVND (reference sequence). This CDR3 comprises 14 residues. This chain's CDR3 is CASSIGLAKNIQYF. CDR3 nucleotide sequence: TGTGCCAGTAGTATAGGGCTAGCCAAAAACATTCAGTACTTC. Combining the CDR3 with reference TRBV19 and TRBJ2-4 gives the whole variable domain DGGITQSPKYLFRKEGQNVTLSCEQNLNHDAMYWYRQDPGQGLRLIYYSQIVNDFQKGDIAEGYSVSREKKESFPLTVTSAQKNPTAFYLCASSIGLAKNIQYFGAGTRLSVL.

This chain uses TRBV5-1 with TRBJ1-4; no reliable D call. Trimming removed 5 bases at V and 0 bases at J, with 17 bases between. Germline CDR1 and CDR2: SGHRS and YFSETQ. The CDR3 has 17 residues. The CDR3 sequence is CASSSKPLAATNEKLFF. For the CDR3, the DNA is TGCGCCAGCAGTTCCAAGCCCCTCGCGGCAACTAATGAAAAACTGTTTTTT.

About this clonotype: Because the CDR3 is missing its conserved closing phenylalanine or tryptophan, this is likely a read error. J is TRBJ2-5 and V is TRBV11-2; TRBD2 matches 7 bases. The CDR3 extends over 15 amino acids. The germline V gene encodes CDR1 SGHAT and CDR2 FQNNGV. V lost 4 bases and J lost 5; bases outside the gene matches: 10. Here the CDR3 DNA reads TGTGCCAGCAGCTCGCCCCGCGGGGGTGGCGAGACCCAGTACCTC. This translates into CASSSPRGGGETQYL.

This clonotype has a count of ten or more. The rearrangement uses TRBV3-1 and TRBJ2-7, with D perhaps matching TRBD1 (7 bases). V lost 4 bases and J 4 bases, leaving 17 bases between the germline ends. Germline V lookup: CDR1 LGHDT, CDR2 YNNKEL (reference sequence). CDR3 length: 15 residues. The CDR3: CASSPSDRAQYEQYF. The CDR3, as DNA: TGTGCCAGCAGCCCTAGCGACAGGGCCCAATACGAGCAGTACTTC.

The CDR3 DNA follows: TGTGCCAGCAGCTGGGAGGGGCGGGAGGGCACGATGATTCAGTACTTC. It translates to CASSWEGREGTMIQYF. The chain links TRBV5-4 to TRBJ2-5, with TRBD2 matching 9 bases. After removal of 3 bases from V and 11 bases from J, the junction contained 17 bases not matched to a gene. Per the germline V gene, CDR1 is SGHNT and CDR2 is YYREEE (reference sequence). This CDR3 has 16 amino acids.

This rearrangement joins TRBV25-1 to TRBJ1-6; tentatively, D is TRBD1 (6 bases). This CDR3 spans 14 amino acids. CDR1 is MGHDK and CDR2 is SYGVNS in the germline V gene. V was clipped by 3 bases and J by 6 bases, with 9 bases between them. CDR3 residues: CASSETGSNSPLHF. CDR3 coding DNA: TGTGCCAGCAGTGAGACAGGCTCTAATTCACCCCTCCACTTT.

The CDR3 nucleotides are TGTGCCAGCAGTTACGATTTTGGGGACACTGAAGCTTTCTTT. Its translation: CASSYDFGDTEAFF. The chain couples TRBV6-5 to TRBJ1-1; unclear D gene. CDR3 length: 14 amino acids. Germline V gives CDR1 MNHEY, CDR2 SVGAGI. V shed 2 bases and J shed 3 bases, with 10 bases lying between them.

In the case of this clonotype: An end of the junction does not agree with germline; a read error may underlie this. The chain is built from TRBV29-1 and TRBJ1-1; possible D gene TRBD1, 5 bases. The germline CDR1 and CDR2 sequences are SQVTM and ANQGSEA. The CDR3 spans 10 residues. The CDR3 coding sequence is TGCAGCGTTGATTACGGACATAGCGCTTTT. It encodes CSVDYGHSAF.

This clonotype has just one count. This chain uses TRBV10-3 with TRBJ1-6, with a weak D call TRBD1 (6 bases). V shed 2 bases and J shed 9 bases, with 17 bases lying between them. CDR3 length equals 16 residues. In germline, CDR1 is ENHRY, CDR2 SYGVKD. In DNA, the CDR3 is TGTGCCATCAGTGAGGCGACAGGAGCCTGGGGTTCACCCCTCCACTTT. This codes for CAISEATGAWGSPLHF.

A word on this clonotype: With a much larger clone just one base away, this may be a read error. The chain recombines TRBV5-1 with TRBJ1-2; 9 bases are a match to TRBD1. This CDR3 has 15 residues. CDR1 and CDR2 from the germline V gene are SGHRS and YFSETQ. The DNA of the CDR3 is TGTGCCAGCAGCCAAGGAACAGGGGGCGGCTATGGCTACGCCTTC. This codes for CASSQGTGGGYGYAF.

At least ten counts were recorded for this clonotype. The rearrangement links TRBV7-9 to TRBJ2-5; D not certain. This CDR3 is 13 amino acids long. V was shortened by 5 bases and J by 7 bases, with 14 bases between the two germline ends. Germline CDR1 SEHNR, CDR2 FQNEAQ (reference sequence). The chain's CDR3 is CASSRVSWGTQYF. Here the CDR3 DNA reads TGTGCCAGCAGCCGGGTGTCGTGGGGGACCCAGTACTTC.

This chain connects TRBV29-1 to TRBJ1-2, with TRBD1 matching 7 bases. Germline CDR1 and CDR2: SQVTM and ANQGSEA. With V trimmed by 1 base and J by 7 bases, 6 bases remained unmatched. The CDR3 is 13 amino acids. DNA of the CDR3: TGCAGCGTTGAAGGGCAGGGGGGTTTTGGCTACACCTTC. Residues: CSVEGQGGFGYTF. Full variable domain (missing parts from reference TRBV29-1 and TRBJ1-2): SAVISQKPSRDICQRGTSLTIQCQVDSQVTMMFWYRQQPGQSLTLIATANQGSEATYESGFVIDKFPISRPNLTFSTLTVSNMSPEDSSIYLCSVEGQGGFGYTFGSGTRLTVV.

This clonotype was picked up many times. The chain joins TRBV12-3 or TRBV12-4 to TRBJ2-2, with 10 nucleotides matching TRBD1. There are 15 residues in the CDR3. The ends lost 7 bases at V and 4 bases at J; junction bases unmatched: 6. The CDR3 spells CASNRQGALTGELFF. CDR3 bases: TGTGCCAGCAACCGACAGGGGGCGCTCACCGGGGAGCTGTTTTTT.

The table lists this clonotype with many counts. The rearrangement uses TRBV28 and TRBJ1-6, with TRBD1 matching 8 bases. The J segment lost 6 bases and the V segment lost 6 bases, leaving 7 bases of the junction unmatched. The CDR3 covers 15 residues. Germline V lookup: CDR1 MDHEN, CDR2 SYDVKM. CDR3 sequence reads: CASSPGQASNSPLHF. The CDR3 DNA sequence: TGTGCCAGCAGCCCGGGACAGGCGAGTAATTCACCCCTCCACTTT. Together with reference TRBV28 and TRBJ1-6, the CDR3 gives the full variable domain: DVKVTQSSRYLVKRTGEKVFLECVQDMDHENMFWYRQDPGLGLRLIYFSYDVKMKEKGDIPEGYSVSREKKERFSLILESASTNQTSMYLCASSPGQASNSPLHFGNGTRLTVT.

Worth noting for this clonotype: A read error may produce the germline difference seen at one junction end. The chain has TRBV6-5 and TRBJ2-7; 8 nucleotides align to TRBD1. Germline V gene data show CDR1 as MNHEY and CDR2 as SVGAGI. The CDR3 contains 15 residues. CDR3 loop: CAGSSRGTGGDEQYF. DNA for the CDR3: TGTGCCGGCAGTTCCCGAGGGACAGGAGGTGATGAGCAGTACTTC.

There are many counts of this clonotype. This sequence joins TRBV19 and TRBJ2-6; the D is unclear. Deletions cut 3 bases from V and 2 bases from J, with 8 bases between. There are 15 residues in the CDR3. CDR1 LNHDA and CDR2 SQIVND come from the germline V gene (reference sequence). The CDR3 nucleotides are TGTGCCAGTAGTATCCGTGTGACTGGGGCCAACGTCCTGACTTTC. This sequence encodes CASSIRVTGANVLTF.